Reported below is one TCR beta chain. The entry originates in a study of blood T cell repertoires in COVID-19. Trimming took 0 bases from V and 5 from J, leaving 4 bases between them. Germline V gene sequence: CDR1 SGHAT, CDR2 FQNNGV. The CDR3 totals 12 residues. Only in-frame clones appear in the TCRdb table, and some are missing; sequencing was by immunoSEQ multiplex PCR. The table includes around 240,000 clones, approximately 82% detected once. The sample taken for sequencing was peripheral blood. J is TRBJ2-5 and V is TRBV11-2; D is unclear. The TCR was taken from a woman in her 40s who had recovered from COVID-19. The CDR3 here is CASSLEYETQYF. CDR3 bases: TGTGCCAGCAGCTTAGAATATGAGACCCAGTACTTC.